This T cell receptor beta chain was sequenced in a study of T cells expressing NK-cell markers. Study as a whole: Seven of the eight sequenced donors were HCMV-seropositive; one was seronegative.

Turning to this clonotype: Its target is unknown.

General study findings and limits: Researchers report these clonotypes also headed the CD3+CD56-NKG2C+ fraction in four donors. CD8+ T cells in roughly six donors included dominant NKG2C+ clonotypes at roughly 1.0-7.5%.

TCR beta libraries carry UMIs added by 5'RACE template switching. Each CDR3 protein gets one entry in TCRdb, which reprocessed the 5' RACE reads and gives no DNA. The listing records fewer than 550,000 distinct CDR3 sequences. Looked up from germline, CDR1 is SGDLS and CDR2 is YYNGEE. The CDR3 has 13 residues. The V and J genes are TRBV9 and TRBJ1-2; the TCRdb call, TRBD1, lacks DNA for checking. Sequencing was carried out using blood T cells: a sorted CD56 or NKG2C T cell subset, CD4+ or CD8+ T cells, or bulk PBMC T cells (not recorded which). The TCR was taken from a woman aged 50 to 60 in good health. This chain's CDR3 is CASSKRAGGGYTF.